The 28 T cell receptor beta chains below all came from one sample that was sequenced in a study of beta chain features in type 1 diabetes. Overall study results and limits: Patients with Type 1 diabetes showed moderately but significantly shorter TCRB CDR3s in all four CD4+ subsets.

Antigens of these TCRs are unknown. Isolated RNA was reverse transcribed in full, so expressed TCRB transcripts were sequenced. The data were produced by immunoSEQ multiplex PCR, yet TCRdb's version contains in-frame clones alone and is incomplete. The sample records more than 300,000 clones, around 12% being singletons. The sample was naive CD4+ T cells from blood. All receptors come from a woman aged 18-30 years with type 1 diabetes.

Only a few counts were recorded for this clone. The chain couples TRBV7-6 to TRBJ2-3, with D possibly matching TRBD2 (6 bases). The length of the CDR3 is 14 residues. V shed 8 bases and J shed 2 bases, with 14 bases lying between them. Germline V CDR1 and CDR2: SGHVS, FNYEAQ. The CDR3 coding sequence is TGTGCCAGCGCCACTAGCCCTACCACAGATACGCAGTATTTT. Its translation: CASATSPTTDTQYF.

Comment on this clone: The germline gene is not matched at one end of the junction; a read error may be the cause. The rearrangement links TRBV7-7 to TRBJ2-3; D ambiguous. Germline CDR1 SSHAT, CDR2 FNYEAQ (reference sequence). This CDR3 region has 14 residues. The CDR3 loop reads CASSLGLRTDTQYF. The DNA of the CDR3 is TGTGCTAGCAGTCTCGGGTTACGCACAGATACGCAGTATTTT.

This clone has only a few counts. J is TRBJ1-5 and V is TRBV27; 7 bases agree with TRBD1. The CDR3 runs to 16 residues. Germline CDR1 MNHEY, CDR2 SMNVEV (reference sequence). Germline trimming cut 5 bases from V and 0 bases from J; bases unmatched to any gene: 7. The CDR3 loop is CASSHDRVNSNQPQHF. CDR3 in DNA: TGTGCCAGCAGTCACGACAGGGTTAATAGCAATCAGCCCCAGCATTTT.

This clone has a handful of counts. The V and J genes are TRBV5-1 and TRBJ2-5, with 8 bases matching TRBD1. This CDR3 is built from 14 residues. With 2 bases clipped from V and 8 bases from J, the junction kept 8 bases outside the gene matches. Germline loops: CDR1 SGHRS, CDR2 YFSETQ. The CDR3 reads CASSFYGQGVTQYF. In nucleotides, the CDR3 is TGCGCCAGCAGCTTTTATGGACAGGGAGTCACCCAGTACTTC.

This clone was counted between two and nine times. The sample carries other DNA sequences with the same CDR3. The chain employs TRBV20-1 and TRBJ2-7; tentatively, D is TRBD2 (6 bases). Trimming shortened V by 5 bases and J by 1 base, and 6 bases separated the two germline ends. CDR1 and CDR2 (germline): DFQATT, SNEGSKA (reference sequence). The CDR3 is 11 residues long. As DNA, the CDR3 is TGCAGTGCTGCGGGGTCCTACGAGCAGTACTTC. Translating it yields CSAAGSYEQYF.

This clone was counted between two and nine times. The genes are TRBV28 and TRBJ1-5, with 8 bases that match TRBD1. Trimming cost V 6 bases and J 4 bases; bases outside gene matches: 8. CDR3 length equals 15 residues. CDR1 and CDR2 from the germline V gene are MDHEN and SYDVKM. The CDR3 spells CASSFRDRLNQPQHF. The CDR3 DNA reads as TGTGCCAGCAGCTTCCGGGACAGGTTAAATCAGCCCCAGCATTTT.

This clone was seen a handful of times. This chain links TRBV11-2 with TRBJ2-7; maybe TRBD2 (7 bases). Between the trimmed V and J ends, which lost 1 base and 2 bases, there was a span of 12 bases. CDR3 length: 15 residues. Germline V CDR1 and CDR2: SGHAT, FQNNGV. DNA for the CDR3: TGTGCCAGCAGCTTAGTGGCGGGGGCACCCTACGAGCAGTACTTC. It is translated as CASSLVAGAPYEQYF.

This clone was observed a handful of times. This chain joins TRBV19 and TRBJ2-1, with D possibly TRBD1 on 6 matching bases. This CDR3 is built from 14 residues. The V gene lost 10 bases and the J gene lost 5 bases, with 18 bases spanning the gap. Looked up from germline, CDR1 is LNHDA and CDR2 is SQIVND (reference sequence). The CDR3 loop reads CATRDIQRHNEQFF. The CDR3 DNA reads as TGTGCCACCCGGGACATTCAGCGTCACAATGAGCAGTTCTTC.

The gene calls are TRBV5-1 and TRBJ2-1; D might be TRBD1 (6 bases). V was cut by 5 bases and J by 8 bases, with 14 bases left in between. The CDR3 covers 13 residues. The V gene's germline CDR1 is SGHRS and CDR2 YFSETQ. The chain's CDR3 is CASRPGTSHEQFF. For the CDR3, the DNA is TGCGCCAGCAGACCTGGGACATCCCATGAGCAGTTCTTC.

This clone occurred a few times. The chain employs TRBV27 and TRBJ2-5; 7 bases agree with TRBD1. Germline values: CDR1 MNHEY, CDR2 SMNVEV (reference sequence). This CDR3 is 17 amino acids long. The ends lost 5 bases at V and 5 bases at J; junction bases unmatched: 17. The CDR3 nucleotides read TGTGCCAGCAGTACTCGACAGGGTGAAGACGGTCGGGAGACCCAGTACTTC. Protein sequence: CASSTRQGEDGRETQYF.

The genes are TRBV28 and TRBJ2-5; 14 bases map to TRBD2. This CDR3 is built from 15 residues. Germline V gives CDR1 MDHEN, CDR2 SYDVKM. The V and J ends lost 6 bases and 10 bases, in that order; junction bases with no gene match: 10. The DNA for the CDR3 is TGTGCCAGCAGCCGCCGGACTAGCGGGAGGCGGATCCAGTACTTC. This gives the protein CASSRRTSGRRIQYF.

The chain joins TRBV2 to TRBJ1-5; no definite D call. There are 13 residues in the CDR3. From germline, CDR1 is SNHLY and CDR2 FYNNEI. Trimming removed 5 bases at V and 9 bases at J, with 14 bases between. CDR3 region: CASSLAALRPQHF. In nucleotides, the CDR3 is TGTGCCAGCAGTTTAGCGGCCCTTCGGCCCCAGCATTTT.

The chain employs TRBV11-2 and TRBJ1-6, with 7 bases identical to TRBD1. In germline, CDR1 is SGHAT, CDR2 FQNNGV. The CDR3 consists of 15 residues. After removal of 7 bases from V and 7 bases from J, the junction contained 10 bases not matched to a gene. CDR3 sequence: CASKITGQKNSPLHF. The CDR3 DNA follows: TGTGCCAGCAAGATCACGGGACAGAAAAATTCACCCCTCCACTTT.

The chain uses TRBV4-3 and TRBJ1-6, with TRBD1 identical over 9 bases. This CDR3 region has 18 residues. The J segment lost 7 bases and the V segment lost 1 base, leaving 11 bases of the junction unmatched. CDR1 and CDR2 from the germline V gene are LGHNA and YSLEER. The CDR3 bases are TGCGCCAGCAGCCAAGTATGGGGACAGGGTAACGGCAATTCACCCCTCCACTTT. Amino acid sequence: CASSQVWGQGNGNSPLHF.

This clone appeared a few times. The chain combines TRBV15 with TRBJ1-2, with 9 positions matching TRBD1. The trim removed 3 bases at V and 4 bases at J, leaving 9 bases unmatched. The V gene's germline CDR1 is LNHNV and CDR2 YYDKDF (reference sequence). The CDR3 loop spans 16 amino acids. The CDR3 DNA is TGTGCCACCAGCAGGAACCACAGGGGGCCCGCCTATGGCTACACCTTC. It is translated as CATSRNHRGPAYGYTF.

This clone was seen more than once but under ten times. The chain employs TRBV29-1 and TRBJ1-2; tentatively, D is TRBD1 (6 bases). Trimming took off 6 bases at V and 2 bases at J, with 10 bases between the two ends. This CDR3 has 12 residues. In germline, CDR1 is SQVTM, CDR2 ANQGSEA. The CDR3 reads CSVGQLNYGYTF. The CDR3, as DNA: TGCAGCGTCGGACAGTTGAACTATGGCTACACCTTC.

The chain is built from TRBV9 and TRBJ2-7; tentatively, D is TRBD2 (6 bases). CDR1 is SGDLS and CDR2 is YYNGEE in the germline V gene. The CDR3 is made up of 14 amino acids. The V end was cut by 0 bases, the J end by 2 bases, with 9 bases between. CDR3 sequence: CASSVDAGPYEQYF. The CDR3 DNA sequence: TGTGCCAGCAGCGTAGACGCGGGGCCCTACGAGCAGTACTTC.

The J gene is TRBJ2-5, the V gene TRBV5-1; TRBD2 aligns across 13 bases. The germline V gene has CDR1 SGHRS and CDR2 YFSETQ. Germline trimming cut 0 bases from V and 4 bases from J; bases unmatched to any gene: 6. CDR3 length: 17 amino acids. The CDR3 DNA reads TGCGCCAGCAGCTTGGGGACTAGCGGGGGCATGGGAGAGACCCAGTACTTC. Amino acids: CASSLGTSGGMGETQYF.

The DNA for the CDR3 is TGTGCCTGGAATGGAGGGCATGAAAAACTGTTTTTT. Amino acid sequence: CAWNGGHEKLFF. The chain uses TRBV30 and TRBJ1-4, with no clear D. Per germline, CDR1 GTSNPN and CDR2 SVGIG (reference sequence). The ends were cut back, 4 bases at V and 6 bases at J, with 9 bases in the middle. The CDR3 extends over 12 amino acids.

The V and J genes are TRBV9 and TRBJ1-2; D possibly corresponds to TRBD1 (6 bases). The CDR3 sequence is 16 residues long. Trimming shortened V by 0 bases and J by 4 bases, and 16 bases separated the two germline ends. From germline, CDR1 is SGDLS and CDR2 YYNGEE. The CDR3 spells CASSVGYRAGGYGYTF. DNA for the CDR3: TGTGCCAGCAGCGTAGGGTACAGGGCGGGTGGCTATGGCTACACCTTC.

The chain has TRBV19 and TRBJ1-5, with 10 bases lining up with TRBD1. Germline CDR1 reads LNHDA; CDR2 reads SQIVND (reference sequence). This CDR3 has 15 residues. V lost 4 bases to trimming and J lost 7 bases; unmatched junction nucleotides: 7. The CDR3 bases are TGTGCCAGTAGTACAGAGGACAGGGGGGACCAGCCCCAGCATTTT. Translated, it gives CASSTEDRGDQPQHF.

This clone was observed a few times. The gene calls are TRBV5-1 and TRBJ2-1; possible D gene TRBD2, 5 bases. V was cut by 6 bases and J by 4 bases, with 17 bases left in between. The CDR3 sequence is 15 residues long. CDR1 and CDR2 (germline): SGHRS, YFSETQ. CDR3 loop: CASTWGAAPYNEQFF. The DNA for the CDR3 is TGCGCCAGCACCTGGGGAGCGGCCCCGTACAATGAGCAGTTCTTC.

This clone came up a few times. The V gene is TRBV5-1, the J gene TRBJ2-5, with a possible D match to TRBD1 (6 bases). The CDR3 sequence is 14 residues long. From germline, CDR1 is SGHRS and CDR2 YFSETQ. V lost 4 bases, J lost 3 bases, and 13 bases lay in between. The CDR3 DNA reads TGCGCCAGCAGCAGCAGGGGTCCCGAAGAGACCCAGTACTTC. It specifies CASSSRGPEETQYF.

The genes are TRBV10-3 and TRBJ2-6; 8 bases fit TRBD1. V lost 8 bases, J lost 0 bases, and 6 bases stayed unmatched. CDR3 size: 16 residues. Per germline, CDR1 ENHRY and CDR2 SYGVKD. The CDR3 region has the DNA TGTGCCATCTCCAGGGGGCTCTACTCTGGGGCCAACGTCCTGACTTTC. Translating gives CAISRGLYSGANVLTF.

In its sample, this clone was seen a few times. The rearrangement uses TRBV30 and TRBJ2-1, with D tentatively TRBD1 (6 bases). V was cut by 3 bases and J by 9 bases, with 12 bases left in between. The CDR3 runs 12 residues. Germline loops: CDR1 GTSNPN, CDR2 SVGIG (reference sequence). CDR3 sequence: CAWSPGTIEQFF. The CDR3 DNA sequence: TGTGCCTGGAGCCCGGGGACAATTGAGCAGTTCTTC.

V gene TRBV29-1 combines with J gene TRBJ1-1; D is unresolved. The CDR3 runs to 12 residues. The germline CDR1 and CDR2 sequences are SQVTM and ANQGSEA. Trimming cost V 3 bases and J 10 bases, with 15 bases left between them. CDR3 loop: CSVEEGRIGAFF. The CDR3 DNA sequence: TGCAGCGTTGAGGAGGGTCGGATAGGAGCTTTCTTT.

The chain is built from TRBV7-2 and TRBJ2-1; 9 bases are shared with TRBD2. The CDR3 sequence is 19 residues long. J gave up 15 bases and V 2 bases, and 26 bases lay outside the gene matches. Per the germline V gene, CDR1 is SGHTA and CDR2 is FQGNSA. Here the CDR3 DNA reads TGTGCCAGCAGCTTATTGGGGGAAAGGAGAGCGGGGGGCCCTCTAGGGCCGTTCTTC. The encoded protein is CASSLLGERRAGGPLGPFF.

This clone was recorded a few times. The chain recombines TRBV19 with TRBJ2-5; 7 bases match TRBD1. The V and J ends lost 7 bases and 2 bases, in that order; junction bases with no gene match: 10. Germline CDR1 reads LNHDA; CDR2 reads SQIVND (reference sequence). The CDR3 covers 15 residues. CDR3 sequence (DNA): TGTGCCAGTACCACCACCGGGACAGTACAAGAGACCCAGTACTTC. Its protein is CASTTTGTVQETQYF.